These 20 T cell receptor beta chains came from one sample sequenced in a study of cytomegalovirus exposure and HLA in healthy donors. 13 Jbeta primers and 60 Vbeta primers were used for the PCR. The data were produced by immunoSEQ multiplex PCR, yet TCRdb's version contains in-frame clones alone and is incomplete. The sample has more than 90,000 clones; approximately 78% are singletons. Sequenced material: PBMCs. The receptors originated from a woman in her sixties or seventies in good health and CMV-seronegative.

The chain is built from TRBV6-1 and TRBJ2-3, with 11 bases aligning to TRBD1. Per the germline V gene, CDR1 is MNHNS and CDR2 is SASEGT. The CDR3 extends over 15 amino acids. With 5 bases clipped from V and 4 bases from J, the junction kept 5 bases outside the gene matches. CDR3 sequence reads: CASSRGQGGADTQYF. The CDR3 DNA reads TGTGCCAGCAGTCGGGGACAGGGGGGGGCAGATACGCAGTATTTT.

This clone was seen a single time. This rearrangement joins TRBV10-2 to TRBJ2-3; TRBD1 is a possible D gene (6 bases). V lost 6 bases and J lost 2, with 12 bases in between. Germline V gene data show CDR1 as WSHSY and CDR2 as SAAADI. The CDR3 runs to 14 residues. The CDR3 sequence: CASRPRTATDTQYF. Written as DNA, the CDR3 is TGCGCCAGCAGACCCAGGACAGCCACAGATACGCAGTATTTT.

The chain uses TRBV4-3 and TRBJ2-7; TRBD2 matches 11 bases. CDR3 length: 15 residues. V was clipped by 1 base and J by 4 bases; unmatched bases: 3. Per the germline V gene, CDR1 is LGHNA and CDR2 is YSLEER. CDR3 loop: CASSQVLAGAYEQYF. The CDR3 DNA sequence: TGCGCCAGCAGCCAAGTACTAGCGGGAGCTTACGAGCAGTACTTC.

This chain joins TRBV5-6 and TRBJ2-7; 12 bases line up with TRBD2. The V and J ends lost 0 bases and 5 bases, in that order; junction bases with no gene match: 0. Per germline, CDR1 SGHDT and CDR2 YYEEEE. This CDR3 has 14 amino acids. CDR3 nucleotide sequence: TGTGCCAGCAGCTTGGGACTAGCGGGGGACGAGCAGTACTTC. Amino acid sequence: CASSLGLAGDEQYF.

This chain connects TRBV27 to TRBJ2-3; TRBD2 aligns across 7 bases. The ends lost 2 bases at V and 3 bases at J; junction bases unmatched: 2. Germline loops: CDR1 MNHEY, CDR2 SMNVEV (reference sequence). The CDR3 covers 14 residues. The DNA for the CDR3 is TGTGCCAGCAGTTTACGAGCGGGGACAGATACGCAGTATTTT. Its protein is CASSLRAGTDTQYF.

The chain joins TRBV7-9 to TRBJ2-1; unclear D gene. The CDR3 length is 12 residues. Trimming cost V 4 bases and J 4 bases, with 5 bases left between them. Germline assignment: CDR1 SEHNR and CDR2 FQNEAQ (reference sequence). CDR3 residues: CASSSQYNEQFF. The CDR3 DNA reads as TGTGCCAGCAGCTCCCAGTACAATGAGCAGTTCTTC.

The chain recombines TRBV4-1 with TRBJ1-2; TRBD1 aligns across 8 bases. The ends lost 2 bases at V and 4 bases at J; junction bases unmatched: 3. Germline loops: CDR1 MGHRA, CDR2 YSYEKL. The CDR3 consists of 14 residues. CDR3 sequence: CASSQTTGVYGYTF. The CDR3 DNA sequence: TGCGCCAGCAGCCAAACGACAGGGGTCTATGGCTACACCTTC.

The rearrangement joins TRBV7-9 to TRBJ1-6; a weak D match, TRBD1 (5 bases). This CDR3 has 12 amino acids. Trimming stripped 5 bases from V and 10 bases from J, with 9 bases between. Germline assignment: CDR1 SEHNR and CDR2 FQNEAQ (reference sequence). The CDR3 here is CASSGEGSPLHF. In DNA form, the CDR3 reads TGTGCCAGCAGCGGGGAGGGGTCACCCCTCCACTTT.

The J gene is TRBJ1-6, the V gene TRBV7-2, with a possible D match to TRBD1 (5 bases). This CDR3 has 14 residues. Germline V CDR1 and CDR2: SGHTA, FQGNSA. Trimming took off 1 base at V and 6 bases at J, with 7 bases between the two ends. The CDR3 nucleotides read TGTGCCAGCAGCTTAGTCGGGGGTAATTCACCCCTCCACTTT. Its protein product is CASSLVGGNSPLHF.

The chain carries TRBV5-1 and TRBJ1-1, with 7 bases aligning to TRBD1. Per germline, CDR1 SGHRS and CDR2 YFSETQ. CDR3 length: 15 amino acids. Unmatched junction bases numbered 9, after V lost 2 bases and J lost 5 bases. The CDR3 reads CASSFTGAMGTEAFF. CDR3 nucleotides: TGCGCCAGCAGCTTTACAGGGGCTATGGGGACTGAAGCTTTCTTT.

For the CDR3, the DNA is TGCGCCAGCAGCCAAGATTGGGGAGGTGGTCAGCCCCAGCATTTT. It translates to CASSQDWGGGQPQHF. The rearrangement uses TRBV4-3 and TRBJ1-5; D not resolved. V was cut by 0 bases and J by 6 bases, with 12 bases left in between. Germline CDR1 is LGHNA and CDR2 is YSLEER. The CDR3 is 15 amino acids.

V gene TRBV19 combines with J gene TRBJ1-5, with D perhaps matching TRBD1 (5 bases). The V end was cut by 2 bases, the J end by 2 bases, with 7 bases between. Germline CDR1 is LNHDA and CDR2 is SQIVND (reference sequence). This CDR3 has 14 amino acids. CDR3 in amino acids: CASSIQGGNQPQHF. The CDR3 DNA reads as TGTGCCAGTAGTATACAGGGCGGCAATCAGCCCCAGCATTTT.

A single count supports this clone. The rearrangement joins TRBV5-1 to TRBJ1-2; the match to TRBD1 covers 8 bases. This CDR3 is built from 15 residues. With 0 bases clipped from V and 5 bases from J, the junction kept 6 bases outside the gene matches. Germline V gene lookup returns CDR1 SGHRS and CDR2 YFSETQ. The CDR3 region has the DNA TGCGCCAGCAGCTTGGCACTGGGACAGGAATATGGCTACACCTTC. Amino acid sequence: CASSLALGQEYGYTF.

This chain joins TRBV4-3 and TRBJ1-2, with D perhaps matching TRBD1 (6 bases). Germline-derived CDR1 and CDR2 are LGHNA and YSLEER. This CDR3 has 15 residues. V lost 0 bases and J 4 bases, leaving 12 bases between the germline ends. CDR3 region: CASSQDRRGGYGYTF. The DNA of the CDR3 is TGCGCCAGCAGCCAAGATCGCAGGGGCGGCTATGGCTACACCTTC.

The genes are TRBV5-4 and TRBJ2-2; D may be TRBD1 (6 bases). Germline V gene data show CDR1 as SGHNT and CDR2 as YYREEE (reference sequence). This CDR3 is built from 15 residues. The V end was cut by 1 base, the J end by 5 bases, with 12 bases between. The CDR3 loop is CASSLSATGTGELFF. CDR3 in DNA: TGTGCCAGCAGCTTGTCCGCAACAGGGACCGGGGAGCTGTTTTTT. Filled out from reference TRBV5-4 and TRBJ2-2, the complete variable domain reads ETGVTQSPTHLIKTRGQQVTLRCSSQSGHNTVSWYQQALGQGPQFIFQYYREEENGRGNFPPRFSGLQFPNYSSELNVNALELDDSALYLCASSLSATGTGELFFGEGSRLTVL.

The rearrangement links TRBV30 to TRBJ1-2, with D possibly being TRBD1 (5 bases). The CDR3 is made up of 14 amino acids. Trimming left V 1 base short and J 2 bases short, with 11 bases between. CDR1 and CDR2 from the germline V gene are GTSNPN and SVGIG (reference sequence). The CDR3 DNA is TGTGCCTGGAGTGGTGTCCCAGGGAACTATGGCTACACCTTC. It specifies CAWSGVPGNYGYTF.

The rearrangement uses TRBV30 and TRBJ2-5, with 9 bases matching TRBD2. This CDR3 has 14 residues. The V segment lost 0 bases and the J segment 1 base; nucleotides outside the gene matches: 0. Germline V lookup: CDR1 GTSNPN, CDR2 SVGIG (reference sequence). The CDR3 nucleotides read TGTGCCTGGAGTGTACTAGCGGGCCAAGAGACCCAGTACTTC. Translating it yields CAWSVLAGQETQYF.

This CDR3 reads CASRGTGVEAFF. DNA of the CDR3: TGTGCCAGCAGGGGGACAGGGGTTGAAGCTTTCTTT. The rearrangement joins TRBV28 to TRBJ1-1; 10 nucleotides match TRBD1. Germline CDR1 is MDHEN and CDR2 is SYDVKM. V lost 6 bases to trimming and J lost 7 bases; unmatched junction nucleotides: 2. This CDR3 has 12 amino acids.

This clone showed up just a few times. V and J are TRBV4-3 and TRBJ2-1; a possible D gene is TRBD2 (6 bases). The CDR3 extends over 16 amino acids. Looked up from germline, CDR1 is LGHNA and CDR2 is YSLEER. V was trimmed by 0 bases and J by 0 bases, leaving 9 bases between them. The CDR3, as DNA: TGCGCCAGCAGCCAAGAATGGCGGGACTCCTACAATGAGCAGTTCTTC. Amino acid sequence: CASSQEWRDSYNEQFF.

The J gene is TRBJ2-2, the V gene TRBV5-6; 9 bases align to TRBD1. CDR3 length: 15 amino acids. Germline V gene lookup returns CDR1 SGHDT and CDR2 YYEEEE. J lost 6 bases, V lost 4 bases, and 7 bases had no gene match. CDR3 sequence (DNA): TGTGCCAGCAGCCAAGACAGGGGGAGGGCCGGGGAGCTGTTTTTT. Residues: CASSQDRGRAGELFF.